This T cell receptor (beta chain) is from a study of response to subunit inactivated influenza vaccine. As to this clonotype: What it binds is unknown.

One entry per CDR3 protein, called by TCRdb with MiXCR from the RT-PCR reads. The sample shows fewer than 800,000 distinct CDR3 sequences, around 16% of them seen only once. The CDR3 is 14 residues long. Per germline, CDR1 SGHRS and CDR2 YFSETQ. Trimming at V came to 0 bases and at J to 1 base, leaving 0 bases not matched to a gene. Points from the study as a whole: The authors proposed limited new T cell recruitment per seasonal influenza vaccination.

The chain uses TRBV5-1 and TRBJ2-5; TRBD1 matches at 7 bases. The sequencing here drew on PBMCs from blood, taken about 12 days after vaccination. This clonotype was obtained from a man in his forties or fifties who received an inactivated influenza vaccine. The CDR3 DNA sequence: TGCGCCAGCAGCTTGGGGGACAGCCAAGAGACCCAGTACTTC. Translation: CASSLGDSQETQYF.